The rows below give T cell receptor beta chains drawn from one sample of a study of persistence of HIV-infected CD4 T cells. Which antigens these TCRs recognize remains unknown. Assay used: immunoSEQ multiplex PCR; TCRdb lists only in-frame clones, some missing. The table lists fewer than 40,000 clones, roughly four fifths of them singletons. The sequenced sample was CD4+ T cells sorted from PBMCs after approximately 19-hour stimulation, obtained from a patient who received antiretroviral therapy. These receptors were obtained from an adult man with HIV who was CMV-seropositive. Both conserved end residues are part of each CDR3. A D gene is named only where the DNA matches it firmly. Size tells how often a clone was seen (once, few, many) or the class of an expanded clone, and some rows leave it out.

>TRBV6-2/TRBV6-3|TRBJ2-3|once|NA|17
TGTGCCAGCAGTTATATTCCCCCCTGGAGGAGCACAGATACGCAGTATTTT
CASSYIPPWRSTDTQYF
>TRBV18|TRBJ1-1|NA|NA|13
TGTGCCAGCTTTTACACCAGGGACACTGAAGCTTTCTTT
CASFYTRDTEAFF
>TRBV7-2|TRBJ1-5|NA|NA|14
TGTGCCAGCAGCTTCGGGGGGGACGGTCAGCCCCAGCATTTT
CASSFGGDGQPQHF
>TRBV7-2|TRBJ2-5|NA|NA|14
TGTGCCAGCAGCTTTGGACTCTCAGTGGAGACCCAGTACTTC
CASSFGLSVETQYF
>TRBV7-2|TRBJ1-1|NA|NA|14
TGTGCCAGCAGCTTAGAGGCGGTCCGGAGTGAAGCTTTCTTT
CASSLEAVRSEAFF
>TRBV4-1|TRBJ1-4|NA|NA|15
TGCGCCAGCAGCCAAGATCCCGGGCCTAATGAAAAACTGTTTTTT
CASSQDPGPNEKLFF
>TRBV10-3|TRBJ2-1|NA|NA|14
TGTGCCATCAGTGCTGGGCAGGGGCGGGATGAGCAGTTCTTC
CAISAGQGRDEQFF
>TRBV5-4|TRBJ1-3|NA|NA|15
TGTGCCAGCAGCTTGGCTGGCAGCTCTGGAAACACCATATATTTT
CASSLAGSSGNTIYF
>TRBV5-1|TRBJ2-3|NA|TRBD2|16
TGCGCCAGCAGCCGCGGGTCTAGCGGGGGTCTAAATACGCAGTATTTT
CASSRGSSGGLNTQYF
>TRBV15|TRBJ2-4|NA|TRBD1|19
TGTGCCACCAGCAGAGTTTGGACAGGGGGGATTTTAGCCAAAAACATTCAGTACTTC
CATSRVWTGGILAKNIQYF
>TRBV5-4|TRBJ1-1|NA|TRBD1|16
TGTGCCAGCAGCCCAGCCCCCGGGACAGGCGACCACGAAGCTTTCTTT
CASSPAPGTGDHEAFF
>TRBV5-6|TRBJ1-1|NA|NA|13
TGTGCCAGCAGCTTTTACAGCCTGAGCGAAGCTTTCTTT
CASSFYSLSEAFF
>TRBV5-6|TRBJ2-3|NA|NA|14
TGTGCCAGCAGCTTGGACAGGGTGGCAGATACGCAGTATTTT
CASSLDRVADTQYF